Sequencing of this TCR beta chain was carried out in a study of T-cell memory formation after mild COVID-19. Findings and limits, study-wide: Later expanders leaned CD4+, whereas day 15 to 85 contracting clones were balanced CD4/CD8. Those CD4+ clones that contracted were mainly in CM and EM (CD8+ ones in EMRA).

On this clonotype: Its specificity is not known.

TCRdb passed the 5' RACE reads through MiXCR, listing each CDR3 protein once. Of roughly 560,000 distinct CDR3 sequences listed, around 20% are singletons. V was pared by 6 bases and J by 10 bases, with 16 bases between. Germline V gene sequence: CDR1 LGHDT, CDR2 YNNKEL (reference sequence). CDR3 length: 13 residues. The V gene is TRBV3-1, the J gene TRBJ2-4; either TRBD1 or TRBD2 may supply D (5 bases each). The sequence was collected from an adult woman who had mild COVID-19 (a few samples of this study predate the infection). Cell type and time point are not known. Specimen: PBMCs or a T cell subset sorted from them (not recorded which). The CDR3 sequence is CASRASVWGIQYF. The DNA for the CDR3 is TGTGCCAGCAGGGCTTCGGTCTGGGGGATTCAGTACTTC.